This record covers a single TCR beta chain. Its antigen remains undetermined. No base-level quality is on record; no much larger clone is a single base apart. The data stem from a study of CD8 T cells in Susac syndrome (dated by TCRdb to the late 2010s). Some background on the complete study: Of the Susac syndrome patients who were sequenced, over five had clinically active disease and eight were in clinical remission. At blood withdrawal, Susac syndrome patients were either therapy-naive, taking corticosteroids (in some cases with IVIg as well), or taking IVIg alone. The study used repertoire sequencing to test whether antigen drove CD8+ T cell activation and differentiation in Susac syndrome. CD8+ T cell repertoire clonality was compared between more than 9 healthy donors, about 14 Susac syndrome patients and some 15 multiple sclerosis patients.

The germline V gene (reference sequence) yields SEHNR for CDR1 and FQNEAQ for CDR2. Trimming removed 5 bases from V and 4 bases from J, leaving 10 bases between the germline ends. The CDR3 holds 13 amino acids from the cysteine to the phenylalanine. The only DNA kept is the CDR3, 39 bases in frame from the first base. High-throughput TCR beta sequencing profiled peripheral blood CD8+ and CD4+ T cells from healthy donors, Susac syndrome patients and multiple sclerosis patients. The Susac syndrome patients fulfilled recently defined diagnostic criteria for either definite or probable disease. Bulk CD8+ and CD4+ T cells were purified by magnetic negative isolation, whereas CD8+ TEMRA cells were enriched by FACS. Blood was collected in EDTA tubes and processed within 24 hours, with PBMCs isolated through density gradient centrifugation. PBMCs intended for TCR sequencing were cryopreserved in liquid nitrogen and thawed later in a water bath at 37 degrees C. The sorted or isolated CD4+, CD8+ and CD8+ TEMRA cells reached a purity of at least 90%.

Study-wide conclusions, independent of this receptor: Looking at Susac-specific public clones, the researchers identified approximately 15 in the total CD8+ repertoire and five in the CD8+ TEMRA repertoire. CD8+ repertoires in Susac syndrome showed clonal expansion, which was highest in CD8+ TEMRA cells and was greater in clinically active patients than in remitting patients. The number of individuals in the TCR sequencing and HLA analysis was recognized as being relatively small.

RNA was extracted with the RNeasy kit and about 0.45 to 1 ug was reverse transcribed using random hexamers. The immunoSEQ multiplex PCR assay, covering 54 Vbeta and 13 Jbeta segments, was used to amplify TCR beta CDR3 regions. Bias from PCR amplification was corrected by using a synthetic template baseline for primer optimization and for computational correction. Regarding the original processing steps: Only productive sequences were kept, with reads annotated to V, D and J genes according to IMGT and analyzed in immunoSEQ Analyzer. To calculate clonality, Shannon entropy was normalized by log2 of the number of productive unique sequences and then subtracted from one. For each patient and control, public and private clones were evaluated within the 100 most prevalent clones. Clones were defined as Susac-specific when absent from the healthy and MS cohorts, from approximately 1,100 published viral clones and from other ImmuneACCESS disease sequences. TCRdb redid the processing of the public reads, applying fastp at Q25 and MiXCR, and retained in-frame beta chains. Merged by CDR3 protein, the rows form single entries marked with the most common genes and DNA. TCRdb, rather than the study authors, made the V and J calls. The sample records some 200,000 distinct CDR3 sequences, 95% of which are singletons. The ten largest make up roughly 0.15% of the sample.

The sequence was obtained from a human donor with Susac syndrome. This chain is built from TRBV7-9 and TRBJ2-3; the D gene is perhaps TRBD1, on 5 matching bases. The specimen was CD8+ T cells from PBMCs. The DNA reads as follows: TGTGCCAGCAGCCCGACAGCTTCAGATACGCAGTATTTT. This is translated as CASSPTASDTQYF. Outside the CDR3, residues come from the reference TRBV7-9 and TRBJ2-3 proteins, so the full variable domain is: DTGVSQNPRHKITKRGQNVTFRCDPISEHNRLYWYRQTLGQGPEFLTYFQNEAQLEKSRLLSDRFSAERPKGSFSTLEIQRTEQGDSAMYLCASSPTASDTQYFGPGTRLTVL.